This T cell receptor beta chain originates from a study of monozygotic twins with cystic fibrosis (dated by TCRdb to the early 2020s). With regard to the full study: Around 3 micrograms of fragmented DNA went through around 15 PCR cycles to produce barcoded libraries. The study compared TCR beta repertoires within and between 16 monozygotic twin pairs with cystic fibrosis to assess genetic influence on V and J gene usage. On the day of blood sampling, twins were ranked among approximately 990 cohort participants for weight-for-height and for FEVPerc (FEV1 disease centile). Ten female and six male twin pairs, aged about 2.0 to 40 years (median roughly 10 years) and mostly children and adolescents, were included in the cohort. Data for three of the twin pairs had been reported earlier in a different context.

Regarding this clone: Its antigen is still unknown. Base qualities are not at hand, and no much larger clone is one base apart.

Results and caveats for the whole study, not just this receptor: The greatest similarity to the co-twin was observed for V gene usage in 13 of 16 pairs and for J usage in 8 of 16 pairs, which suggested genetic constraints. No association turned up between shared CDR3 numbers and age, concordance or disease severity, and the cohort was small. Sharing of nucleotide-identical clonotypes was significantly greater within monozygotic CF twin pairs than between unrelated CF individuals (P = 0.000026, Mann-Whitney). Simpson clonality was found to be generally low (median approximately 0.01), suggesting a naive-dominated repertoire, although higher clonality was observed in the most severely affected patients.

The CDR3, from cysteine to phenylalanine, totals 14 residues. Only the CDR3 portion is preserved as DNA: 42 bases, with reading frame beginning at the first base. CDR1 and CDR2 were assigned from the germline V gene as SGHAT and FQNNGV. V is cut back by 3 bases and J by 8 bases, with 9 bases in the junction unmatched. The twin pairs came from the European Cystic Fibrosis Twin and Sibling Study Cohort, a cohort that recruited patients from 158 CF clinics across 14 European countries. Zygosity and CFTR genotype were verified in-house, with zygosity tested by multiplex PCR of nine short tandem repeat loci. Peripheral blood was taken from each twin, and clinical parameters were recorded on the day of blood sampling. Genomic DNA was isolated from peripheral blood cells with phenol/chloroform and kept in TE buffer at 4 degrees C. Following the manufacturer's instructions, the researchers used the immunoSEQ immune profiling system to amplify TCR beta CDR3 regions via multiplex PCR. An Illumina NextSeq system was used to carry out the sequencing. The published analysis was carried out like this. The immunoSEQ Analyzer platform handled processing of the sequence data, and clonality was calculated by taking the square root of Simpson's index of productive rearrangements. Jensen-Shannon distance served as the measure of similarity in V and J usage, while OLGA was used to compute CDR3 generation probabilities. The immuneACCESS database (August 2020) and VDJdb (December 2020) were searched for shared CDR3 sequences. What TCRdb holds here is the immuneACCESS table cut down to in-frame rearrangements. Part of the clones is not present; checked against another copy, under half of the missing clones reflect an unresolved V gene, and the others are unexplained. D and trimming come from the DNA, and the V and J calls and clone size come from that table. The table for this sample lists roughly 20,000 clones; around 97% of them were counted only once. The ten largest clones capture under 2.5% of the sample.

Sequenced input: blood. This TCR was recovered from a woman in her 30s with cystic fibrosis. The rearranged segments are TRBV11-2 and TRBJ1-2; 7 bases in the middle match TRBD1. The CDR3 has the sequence CASSFRGTARGYTF. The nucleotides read TGTGCCAGCAGCTTCCGCGGGACAGCACGGGGCTACACCTTC.